This is a list of T cell receptor beta chains from one sample in a study of blood T cell repertoires in COVID-19. Profiled with immunoSEQ multiplex PCR; TCRdb holds only in-frame clones, not every one. The table records over 60,000 clones, roughly 90% of them present only once. The material sequenced was peripheral blood. These receptors all stem from a human donor in a cohort sampled during active COVID-19. The CDR3 runs from the conserved cysteine through the conserved F or W. Fields, in order: J gene, clone size, D gene, V gene, CDR3 protein. The D gene is left open where the match is weak. Clone size is given for some rows only: seen once, a few or many times, or a class if the clone is expanded.

j_call: TRBJ1-2; clone_size: NA; d_call: NA; v_call: TRBV19; cdr3_aa: CASSSAGNYGYTF
j_call: TRBJ2-6; clone_size: NA; d_call: NA; v_call: TRBV5-1; cdr3_aa: CASSQVGVSGANVLTF
j_call: TRBJ2-2; clone_size: NA; d_call: NA; v_call: TRBV5-1; cdr3_aa: CASSLAVTGSGELFF
j_call: TRBJ2-7; clone_size: NA; d_call: NA; v_call: TRBV20-1; cdr3_aa: CSASPMGQGSSYEQYF
j_call: TRBJ2-1; clone_size: NA; d_call: TRBD2; v_call: TRBV7-8; cdr3_aa: CASGGGGAAGNEQFF
j_call: TRBJ1-2; clone_size: NA; d_call: NA; v_call: TRBV14; cdr3_aa: CASSHRASNYGYTF
j_call: TRBJ1-5; clone_size: NA; d_call: NA; v_call: TRBV5-1; cdr3_aa: CASSPSGGGQPQHF
j_call: TRBJ2-2; clone_size: NA; d_call: TRBD2; v_call: TRBV9; cdr3_aa: CASSGLAGGEAGELFF
j_call: TRBJ1-2; clone_size: NA; d_call: NA; v_call: TRBV19; cdr3_aa: CASSSQGPGGYGYTF
j_call: TRBJ1-3; clone_size: few; d_call: TRBD1; v_call: TRBV9; cdr3_aa: CASSPTGGGNTIYF
j_call: TRBJ1-2; clone_size: NA; d_call: NA; v_call: TRBV7-2; cdr3_aa: CASSLARDYGYTF
j_call: TRBJ2-7; clone_size: NA; d_call: TRBD2; v_call: TRBV7-2; cdr3_aa: CASMQTSGTYEQYF
j_call: TRBJ2-1; clone_size: NA; d_call: TRBD2; v_call: TRBV5-3; cdr3_aa: CARSLRGIQTSLFNEQFF
j_call: TRBJ1-3; clone_size: NA; d_call: NA; v_call: TRBV29-1; cdr3_aa: CSVGRSGTGNTIYF
j_call: TRBJ2-5; clone_size: NA; d_call: NA; v_call: TRBV7-2; cdr3_aa: CASSLVSSQYF
j_call: TRBJ2-1; clone_size: NA; d_call: NA; v_call: TRBV28; cdr3_aa: CASSLFSQSGEQFF
j_call: TRBJ2-2; clone_size: NA; d_call: NA; v_call: TRBV24-1; cdr3_aa: CATSDPPVTGELFF
j_call: TRBJ1-3; clone_size: NA; d_call: NA; v_call: TRBV11-2; cdr3_aa: CASSGVPRNTIYF
j_call: TRBJ2-7; clone_size: NA; d_call: NA; v_call: TRBV6-5; cdr3_aa: CASSSGVYEQYF